A selection of T cell receptor beta chains follows, all from one sample in a study of T cells in Graves' hyperthyroidism and ophthalmopathy. TCRdb redid the calling of the multiplex PCR reads with MiXCR, one entry per CDR3 protein. The data contain hundreds of thousands of distinct CDR3 sequences, 14% of them singletons. The sequenced sample consisted of blood. These receptor sequences come from a woman between 50 and 59 years old with Graves' ophthalmopathy. Each CDR3 is given with its conserved first and last residue. A D gene is named only where the DNA matches it firmly. Clone size is shown for a subset of rows, as once, few, many or a class of expanded clone.

V: TRBV9
size: -
J: TRBJ2-5
D: -
CDR3: CASSKPGQETQYF
DNA: TGTGCCAGCAGCAAACCGGGACAAGAGACCCAGTACTTC

V: TRBV7-9
size: many
J: TRBJ2-7
D: TRBD2
CDR3: CASSPLFSGRAGAYEQYF
DNA: TGTGCCAGCAGCCCCCTGTTTAGCGGGAGGGCCGGAGCCTACGAGCAGTACTTC

V: TRBV12-3/TRBV12-4
size: many
J: TRBJ2-1
D: -
CDR3: CASSFQTERYNEQFF
DNA: TGTGCCAGCAGTTTTCAGACGGAAAGATACAATGAGCAGTTCTTC

V: TRBV6-1
size: -
J: TRBJ1-3
D: -
CDR3: CASSNSGNTIYF
DNA: TGTGCCAGCAGTAACTCTGGAAACACCATATATTTT

V: TRBV20-1
size: -
J: TRBJ2-5
D: -
CDR3: CSASGMSETQYF
DNA: TGCAGTGCTAGTGGGATGTCGGAGACCCAGTACTTC

V: TRBV20-1
size: -
J: TRBJ2-1
D: -
CDR3: CSARVGAGNLEQFF
DNA: TGCAGTGCTAGAGTGGGGGCAGGAAACTTAGAGCAGTTCTTC

V: TRBV5-4
size: -
J: TRBJ2-2
D: -
CDR3: CASSSTPTLFTGELFF
DNA: TGTGCCAGCAGCTCGACCCCGACCTTATTCACCGGGGAGCTGTTTTTT

V: TRBV10-3
size: once
J: TRBJ2-7
D: TRBD2
CDR3: CAIVGTSSGEQYF
DNA: TGTGCCATCGTGGGGACTAGCTCGGGAGAGCAGTACTTC

V: TRBV7-2
size: many
J: TRBJ2-1
D: -
CDR3: CASSLSVWAFGNEQFF
DNA: TGTGCCAGCAGCTTAAGTGTGTGGGCCTTTGGGAATGAGCAGTTCTTC

V: TRBV11-2
size: many
J: TRBJ1-3
D: -
CDR3: CASSLDGSGNTIYF
DNA: TGTGCCAGCAGCTTAGATGGGTCTGGAAACACCATATATTTT

V: TRBV5-1
size: few
J: TRBJ2-3
D: TRBD2
CDR3: CASSTPDRGRWVTDTQYF
DNA: TGCGCCAGCAGCACCCCAGATCGCGGGAGGTGGGTCACAGATACGCAGTATTTT

V: TRBV3-1
size: many
J: TRBJ2-1
D: TRBD1
CDR3: CASSAGWGQGYEQFF
DNA: TGTGCCAGCAGCGCCGGATGGGGACAGGGCTATGAGCAGTTCTTC

V: TRBV9
size: few
J: TRBJ1-2
D: -
CDR3: CASSRFGDKPNYGYTF
DNA: TGTGCCAGCAGCCGCTTCGGGGACAAGCCTAACTATGGCTACACCTTC

V: TRBV7-3
size: -
J: TRBJ2-1
D: -
CDR3: CASSLIGHNEQFF
DNA: TGTGCCAGCAGCTTAATTGGGCACAATGAGCAGTTCTTC

V: TRBV7-2
size: -
J: TRBJ2-7
D: TRBD2
CDR3: CASSTAGGPYEQYF
DNA: TGTGCCAGCAGCACAGCGGGAGGGCCGTACGAGCAGTACTTC

V: TRBV12-3/TRBV12-4
size: many
J: TRBJ2-7
D: -
CDR3: CASGFYGGGTYEQYF
DNA: TGTGCCAGCGGTTTTTACGGCGGCGGGACCTACGAGCAGTACTTC